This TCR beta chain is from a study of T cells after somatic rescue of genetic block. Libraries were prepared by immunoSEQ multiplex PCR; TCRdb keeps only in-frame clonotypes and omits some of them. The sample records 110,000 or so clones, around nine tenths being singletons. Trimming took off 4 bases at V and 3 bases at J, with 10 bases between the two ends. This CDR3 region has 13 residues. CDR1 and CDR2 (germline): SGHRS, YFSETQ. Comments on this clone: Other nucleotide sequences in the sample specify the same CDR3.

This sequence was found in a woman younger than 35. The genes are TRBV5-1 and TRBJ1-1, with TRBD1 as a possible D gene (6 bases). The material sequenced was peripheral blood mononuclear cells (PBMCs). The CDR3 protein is CASSLKGDTEAFF. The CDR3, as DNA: TGCGCCAGCAGCCTTAAGGGGGACACTGAAGCTTTCTTT.